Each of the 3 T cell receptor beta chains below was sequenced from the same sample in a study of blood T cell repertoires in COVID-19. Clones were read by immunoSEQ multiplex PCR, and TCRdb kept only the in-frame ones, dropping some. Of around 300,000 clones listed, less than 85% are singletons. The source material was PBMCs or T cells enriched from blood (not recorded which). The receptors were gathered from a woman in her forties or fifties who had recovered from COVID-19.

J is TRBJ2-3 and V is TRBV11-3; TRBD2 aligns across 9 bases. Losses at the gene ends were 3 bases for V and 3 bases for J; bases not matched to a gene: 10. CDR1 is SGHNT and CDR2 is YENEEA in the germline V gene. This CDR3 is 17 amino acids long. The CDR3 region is CASSFPIAGGPTDTQYF. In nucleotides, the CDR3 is TGTGCCAGCAGCTTCCCAATCGCGGGGGGGCCGACAGATACGCAGTATTTT.

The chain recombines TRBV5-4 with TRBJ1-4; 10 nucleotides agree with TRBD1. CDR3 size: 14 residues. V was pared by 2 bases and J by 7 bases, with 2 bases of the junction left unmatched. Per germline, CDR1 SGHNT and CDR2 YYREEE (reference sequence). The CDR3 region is CASSFDRGLEKLFF. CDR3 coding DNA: TGTGCCAGCAGCTTTGACAGGGGGCTTGAAAAACTGTTTTTT.

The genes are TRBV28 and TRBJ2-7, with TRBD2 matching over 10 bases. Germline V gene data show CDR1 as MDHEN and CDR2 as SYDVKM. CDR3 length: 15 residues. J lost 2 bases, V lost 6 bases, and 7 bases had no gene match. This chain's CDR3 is CASSTSGEPTYEQYF. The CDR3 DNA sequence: TGTGCCAGCAGCACTAGCGGGGAGCCCACCTACGAGCAGTACTTC.